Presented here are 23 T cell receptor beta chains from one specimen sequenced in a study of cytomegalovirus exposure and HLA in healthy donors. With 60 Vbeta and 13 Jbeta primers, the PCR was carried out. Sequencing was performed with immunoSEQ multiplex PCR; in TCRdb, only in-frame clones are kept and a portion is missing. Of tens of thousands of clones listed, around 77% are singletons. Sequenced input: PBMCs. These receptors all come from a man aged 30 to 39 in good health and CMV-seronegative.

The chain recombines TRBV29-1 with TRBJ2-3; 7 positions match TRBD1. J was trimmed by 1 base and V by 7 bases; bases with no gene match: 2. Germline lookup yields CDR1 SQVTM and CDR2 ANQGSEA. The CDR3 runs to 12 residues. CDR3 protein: CSADRGTDTQYF. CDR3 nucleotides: TGCAGCGCCGACAGGGGCACAGATACGCAGTATTTT.

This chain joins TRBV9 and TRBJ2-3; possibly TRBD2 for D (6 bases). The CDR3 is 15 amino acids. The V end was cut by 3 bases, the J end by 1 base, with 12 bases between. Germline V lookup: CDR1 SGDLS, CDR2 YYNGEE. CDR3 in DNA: TGTGCCAGCAGCGGACGACTAGGGGGCACAGATACGCAGTATTTT. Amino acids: CASSGRLGGTDTQYF.

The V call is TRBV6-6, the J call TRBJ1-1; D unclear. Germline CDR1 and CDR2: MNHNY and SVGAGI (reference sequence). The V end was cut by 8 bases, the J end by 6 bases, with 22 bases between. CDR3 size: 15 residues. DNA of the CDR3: TGTGCCAGCGCCTTCTCAAGACAAAGCACCCCTGAAGCTTTCTTT. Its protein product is CASAFSRQSTPEAFF.

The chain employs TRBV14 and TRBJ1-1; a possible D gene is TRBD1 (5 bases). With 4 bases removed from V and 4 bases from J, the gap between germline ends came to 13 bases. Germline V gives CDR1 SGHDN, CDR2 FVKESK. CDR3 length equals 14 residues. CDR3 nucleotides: TGTGCCAGCAGCCCCAGGGTGGGAGGCACTGAAGCTTTCTTT. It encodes CASSPRVGGTEAFF. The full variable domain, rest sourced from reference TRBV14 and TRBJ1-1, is EAGVTQFPSHSVIEKGQTVTLRCDPISGHDNLYWYRRVMGKEIKFLLHFVKESKQDESGMPNNRFLAERTGGTYSTLKVQPAELEDSGVYFCASSPRVGGTEAFFGQGTRLTVV.

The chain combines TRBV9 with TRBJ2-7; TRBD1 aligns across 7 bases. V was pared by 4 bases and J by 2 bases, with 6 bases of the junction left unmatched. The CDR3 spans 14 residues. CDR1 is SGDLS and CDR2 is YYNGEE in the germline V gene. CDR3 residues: CASSPEGTAYEQYF. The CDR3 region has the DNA TGTGCCAGCAGCCCCGAGGGGACAGCCTACGAGCAGTACTTC.

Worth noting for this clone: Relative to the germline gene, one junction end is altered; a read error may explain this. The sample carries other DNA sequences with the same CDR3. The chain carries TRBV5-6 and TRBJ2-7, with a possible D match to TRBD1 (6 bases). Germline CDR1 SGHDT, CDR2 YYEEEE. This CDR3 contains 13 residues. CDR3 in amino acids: CASSWDKAYEQYF. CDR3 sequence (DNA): TGCGCCAGCAGCTGGGACAAGGCCTACGAGCAGTACTTC.

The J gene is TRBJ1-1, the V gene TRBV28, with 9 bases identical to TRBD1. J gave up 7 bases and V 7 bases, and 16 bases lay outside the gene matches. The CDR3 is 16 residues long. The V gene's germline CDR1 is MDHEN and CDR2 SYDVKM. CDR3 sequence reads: CASIGPLGGQGGEAFF. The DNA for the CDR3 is TGTGCCAGCATAGGCCCCTTAGGGGGACAGGGCGGTGAAGCTTTCTTT.

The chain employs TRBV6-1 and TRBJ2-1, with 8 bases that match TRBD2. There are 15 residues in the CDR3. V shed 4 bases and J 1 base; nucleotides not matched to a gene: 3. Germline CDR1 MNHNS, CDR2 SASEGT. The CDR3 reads CASSVTSGSYNEQFF. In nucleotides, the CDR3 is TGTGCCAGCAGTGTTACTAGCGGATCCTACAATGAGCAGTTCTTC.

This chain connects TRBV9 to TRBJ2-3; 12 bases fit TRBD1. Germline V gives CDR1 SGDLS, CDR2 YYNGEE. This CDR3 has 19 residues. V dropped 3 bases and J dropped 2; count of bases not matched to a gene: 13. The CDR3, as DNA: TGTGCCAGCAGCGGATCCGGGACAGGGGGCTGGGGCCACACAGATACGCAGTATTTT. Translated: CASSGSGTGGWGHTDTQYF.

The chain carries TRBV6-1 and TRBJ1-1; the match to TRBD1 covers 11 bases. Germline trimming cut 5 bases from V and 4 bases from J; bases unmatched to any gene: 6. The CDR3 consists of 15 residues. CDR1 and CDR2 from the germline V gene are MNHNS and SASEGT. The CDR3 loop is CASSQQGTGGTEAFF. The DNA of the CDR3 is TGTGCCAGCAGTCAACAGGGGACAGGGGGCACTGAAGCTTTCTTT.

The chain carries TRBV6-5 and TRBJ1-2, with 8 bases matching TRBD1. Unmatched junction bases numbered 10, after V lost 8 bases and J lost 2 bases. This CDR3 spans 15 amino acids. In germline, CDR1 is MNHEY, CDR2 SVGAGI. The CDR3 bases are TGTGCCAGCGTCCAGACAGGGGCGTTAAACTATGGCTACACCTTC. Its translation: CASVQTGALNYGYTF.

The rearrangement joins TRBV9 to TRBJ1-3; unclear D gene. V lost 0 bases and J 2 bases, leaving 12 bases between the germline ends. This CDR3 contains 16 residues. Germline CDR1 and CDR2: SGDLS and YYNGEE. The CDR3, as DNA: TGTGCCAGCAGCGTAGCTTGGGGAGGGACTGGAAACACCATATATTTT. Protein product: CASSVAWGGTGNTIYF.

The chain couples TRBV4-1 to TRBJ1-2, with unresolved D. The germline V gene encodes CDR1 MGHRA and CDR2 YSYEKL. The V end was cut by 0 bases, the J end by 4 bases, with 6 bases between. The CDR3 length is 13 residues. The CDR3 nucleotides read TGCGCCAGCAGCCAAGACAGATTCTATGGCTACACCTTC. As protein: CASSQDRFYGYTF.

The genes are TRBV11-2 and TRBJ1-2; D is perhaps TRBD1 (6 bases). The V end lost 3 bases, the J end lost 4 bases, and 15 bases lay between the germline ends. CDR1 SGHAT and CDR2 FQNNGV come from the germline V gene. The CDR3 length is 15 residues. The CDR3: CASSLNTQGSYGYTF. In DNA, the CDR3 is TGTGCCAGCAGCTTGAATACTCAGGGGTCCTATGGCTACACCTTC.

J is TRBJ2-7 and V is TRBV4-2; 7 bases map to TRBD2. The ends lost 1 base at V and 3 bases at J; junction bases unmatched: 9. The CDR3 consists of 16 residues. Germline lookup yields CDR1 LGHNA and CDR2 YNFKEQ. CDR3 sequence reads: CASSQGSSGGIYEQYF. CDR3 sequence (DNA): TGTGCCAGCAGCCAAGGTTCTAGCGGAGGAATCTACGAGCAGTACTTC.

The CDR3 loop reads CASSPTGRNEQFF. CDR3 bases: TGTGCCAGCAGTCCCACAGGGCGCAATGAGCAGTTCTTC. V is TRBV7-9 and J is TRBJ2-1; TRBD1 might be the D (6 bases). This CDR3 is 13 amino acids long. The germline gives CDR1 SEHNR, CDR2 FQNEAQ (reference sequence). Trimming removed 6 bases from V and 6 bases from J, with 12 bases in between.

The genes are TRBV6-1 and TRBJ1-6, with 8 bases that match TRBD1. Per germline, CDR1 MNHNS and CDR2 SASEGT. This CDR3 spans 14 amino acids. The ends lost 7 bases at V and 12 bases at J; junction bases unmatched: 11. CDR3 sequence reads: CASTQGQDVRPLHF. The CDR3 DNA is TGTGCCAGCACCCAGGGACAGGACGTGAGACCCCTCCACTTT.

This CDR3 is CASSHLERAGGQEDNEQFF. DNA of the CDR3: TGTGCCAGCAGTCACCTCGAAAGGGCGGGAGGGCAAGAAGACAATGAGCAGTTCTTC. This chain uses TRBV7-6 with TRBJ2-1; 9 nucleotides match TRBD2. The ends lost 6 bases at V and 5 bases at J; junction bases unmatched: 20. This CDR3 has 19 amino acids. The germline CDR1 and CDR2 sequences are SGHVS and FNYEAQ.

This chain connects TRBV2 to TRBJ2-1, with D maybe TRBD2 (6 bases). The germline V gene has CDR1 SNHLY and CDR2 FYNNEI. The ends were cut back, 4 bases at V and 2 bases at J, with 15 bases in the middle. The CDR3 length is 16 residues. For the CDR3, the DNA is TGTGCCAGCAGTGCCCCGGGACTTCCACCCTACAATGAGCAGTTCTTC. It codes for CASSAPGLPPYNEQFF.

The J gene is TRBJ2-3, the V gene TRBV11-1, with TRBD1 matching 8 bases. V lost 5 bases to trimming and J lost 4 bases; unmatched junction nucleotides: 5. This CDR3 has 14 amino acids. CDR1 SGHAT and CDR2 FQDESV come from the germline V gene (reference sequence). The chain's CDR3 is CASSRQGFPDTQYF. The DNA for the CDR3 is TGTGCCAGCAGCCGACAGGGGTTCCCAGATACGCAGTATTTT. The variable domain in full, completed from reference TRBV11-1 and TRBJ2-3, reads EAEVAQSPRYKITEKSQAVAFWCDPISGHATLYWYRQILGQGPELLVQFQDESVVDDSQLPKDRFSAERLKGVDSTLKIQPAELGDSAMYLCASSRQGFPDTQYFGPGTRLTVL.

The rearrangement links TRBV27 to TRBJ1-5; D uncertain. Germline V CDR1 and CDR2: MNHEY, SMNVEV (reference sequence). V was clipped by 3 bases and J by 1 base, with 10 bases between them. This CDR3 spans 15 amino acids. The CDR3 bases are TGTGCCAGCAGTTTGGAGGGTGCAAGCAATCAGCCCCAGCATTTT. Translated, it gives CASSLEGASNQPQHF.

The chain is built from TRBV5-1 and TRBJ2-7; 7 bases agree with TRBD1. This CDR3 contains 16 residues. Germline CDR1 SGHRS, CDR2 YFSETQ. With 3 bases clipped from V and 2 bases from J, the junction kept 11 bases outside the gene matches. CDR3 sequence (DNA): TGCGCCAGCAGCTCCGATCCAGGGGGTAGGGCCTACGAGCAGTACTTC. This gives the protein CASSSDPGGRAYEQYF.

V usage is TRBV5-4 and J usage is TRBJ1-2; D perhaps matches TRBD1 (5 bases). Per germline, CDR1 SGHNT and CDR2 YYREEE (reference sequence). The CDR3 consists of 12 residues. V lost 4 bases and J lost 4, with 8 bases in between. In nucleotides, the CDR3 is TGTGCCAGCAGCATTGACAGCTATGGCTACACCTTC. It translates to CASSIDSYGYTF.